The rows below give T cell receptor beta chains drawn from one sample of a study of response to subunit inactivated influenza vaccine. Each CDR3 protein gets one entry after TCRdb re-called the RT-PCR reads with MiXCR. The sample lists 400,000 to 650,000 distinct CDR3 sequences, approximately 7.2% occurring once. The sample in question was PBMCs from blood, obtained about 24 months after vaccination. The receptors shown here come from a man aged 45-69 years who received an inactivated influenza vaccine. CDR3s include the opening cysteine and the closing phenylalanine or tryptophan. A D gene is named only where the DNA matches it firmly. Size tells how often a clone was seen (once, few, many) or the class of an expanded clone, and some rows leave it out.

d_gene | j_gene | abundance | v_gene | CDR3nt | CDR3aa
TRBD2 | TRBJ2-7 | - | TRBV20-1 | TGCAGTGCTGCCGGGACTAGCGGGAGATCGTCCTACGAGCAGTACTTC | CSAAGTSGRSSYEQYF
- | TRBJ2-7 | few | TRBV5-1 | TGCGCCAGCAGCTTGGTTGCCCAGGCCTACGAGCAGTACTTC | CASSLVAQAYEQYF
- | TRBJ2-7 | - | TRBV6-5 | TGTGCCAGCAGTTCCTGGGGCGGATCCTACGAGCAGTACTTC | CASSSWGGSYEQYF
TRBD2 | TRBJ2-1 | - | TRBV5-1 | TGCGCCAGCAGCTTGGGGCGGGAGGCCGGTGAGCAGTTCTTC | CASSLGREAGEQFF
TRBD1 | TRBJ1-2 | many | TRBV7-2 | TGTGCCAGCAGCTTAGCGAGGGACAGAGATACTGGCGGCTACACCTTC | CASSLARDRDTGGYTF
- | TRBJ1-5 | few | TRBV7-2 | TGTGCCAGCACCCAAACAGGGCATAGCAATCAGCCCCAGCATTTT | CASTQTGHSNQPQHF
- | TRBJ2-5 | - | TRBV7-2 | TGTGCCAGCAGCTTAGTTGCCGTTCTAGAGACCCAGTACTTC | CASSLVAVLETQYF
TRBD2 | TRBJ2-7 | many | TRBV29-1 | TGCAGCGTTGAGTGGACTAGCGGGCGGACCTACGAGCAGTACTTC | CSVEWTSGRTYEQYF
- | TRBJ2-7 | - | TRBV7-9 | TGTGCCAGCAGCTTAGCGCTACTAGCCCACGAGCAGTACTTC | CASSLALLAHEQYF
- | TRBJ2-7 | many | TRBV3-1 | TGTGCCAGCAGCCAACCGGGACACCCATACGAGCAGTACTTC | CASSQPGHPYEQYF
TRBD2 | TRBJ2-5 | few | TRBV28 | TGTGCCAGCAGCTCTATAGCGGGGAACCGTCAAGAGACCCAGTACTTC | CASSSIAGNRQETQYF
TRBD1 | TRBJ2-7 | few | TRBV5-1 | TGCGCCAGCAGCTTGGCCCGGGACAGGGGGTACGAGCAGTACTTC | CASSLARDRGYEQYF
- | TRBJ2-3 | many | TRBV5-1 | TGCGCCAGCAGCTTGGAAGGTCTTCGCACAGATACGCAGTATTTT | CASSLEGLRTDTQYF
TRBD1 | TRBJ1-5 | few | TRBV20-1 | TGCAGTGCTAGACCCGAGACAGGGGGCCAGCCCCAGCATTTT | CSARPETGGQPQHF
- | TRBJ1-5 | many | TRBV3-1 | TGTGCCAGCAGCCAAGATGGCAGTAGCAATCAGCCCCAGCATTTT | CASSQDGSSNQPQHF
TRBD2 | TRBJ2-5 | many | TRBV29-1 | TGCAGCGTTGACGGGGAGGGGACGCTACGTGAGACCCAGTACTTC | CSVDGEGTLRETQYF
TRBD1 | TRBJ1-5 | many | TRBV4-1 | TGCGCCAGCAGCCTCCGGGACAGCGATAATCAGCCCCAGCATTTT | CASSLRDSDNQPQHF
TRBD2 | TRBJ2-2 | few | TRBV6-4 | TGTGCCAGCAGTGATCCGCGGGAGAAGTCAGTCGGGGAGCTGTTTTTT | CASSDPREKSVGELFF
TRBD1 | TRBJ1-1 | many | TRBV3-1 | TGTGCCAGCAGCCAGGACAGGCTGAACACTGAAGCTTTCTTT | CASSQDRLNTEAFF
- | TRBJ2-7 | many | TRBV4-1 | TGCGCCAGCAGCCAAGAACTTCCGGGGCGGGGATCCTACGAGCAGTACTTC | CASSQELPGRGSYEQYF
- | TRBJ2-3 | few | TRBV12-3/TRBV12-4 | TGTGCCAGCAGTTTAGTGGGGGGAGCAGATACGCAGTATTTT | CASSLVGGADTQYF
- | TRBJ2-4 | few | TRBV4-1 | TGCGCCAGCAGCCAAGATCTTGCGTCTAGTGGGGCCAAAAACATTCAGTACTTC | CASSQDLASSGAKNIQYF
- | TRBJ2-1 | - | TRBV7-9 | TGTGCCAGCAGCCCCCATCCGGGACACCTTCTGCATGAGCAGTTCTTC | CASSPHPGHLLHEQFF
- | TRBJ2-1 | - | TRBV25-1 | TGTGCCAGCAGTGGGCAACGGTACAGGGACAATGAGCAGTTCTTC | CASSGQRYRDNEQFF
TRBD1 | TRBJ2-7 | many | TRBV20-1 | TGCAGTGCCCTCCCGGGACAGAGCTACGAGCAGTACTTC | CSALPGQSYEQYF
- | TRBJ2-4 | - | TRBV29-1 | TGCAGCGTTGAAGGCAGGGTCTCGAACATTCAGTACTTC | CSVEGRVSNIQYF
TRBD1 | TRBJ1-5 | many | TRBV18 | TGTGCCAGTGATGACAGGGGAAATCAGCCCCAGCATTTT | CASDDRGNQPQHF
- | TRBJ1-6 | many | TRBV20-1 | TGCAGTGCTAGAGATTGGGACCGTCGTTCACCCCTCCACTTT | CSARDWDRRSPLHF
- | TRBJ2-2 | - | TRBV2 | TGTGCCAGCAGTGAATGGGGAGGAGACACCGGGGAGCTGTTTTTT | CASSEWGGDTGELFF
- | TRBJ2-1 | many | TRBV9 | TGTGCCAGCAGCGTAGTTGGGGGATACAATGAGCAGTTCTTC | CASSVVGGYNEQFF
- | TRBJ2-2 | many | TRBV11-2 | TGTGCCAGCAGCTTAGAACATTACACCGGGGAGCTGTTTTTT | CASSLEHYTGELFF
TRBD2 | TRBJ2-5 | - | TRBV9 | TGTGCCAGCAGCCCTAGCGGGAGTGGAGAGACCCAGTACTTC | CASSPSGSGETQYF
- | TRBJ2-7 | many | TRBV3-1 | TGTGCCAGCAGCCAAGATCTCTCCTTCGGACCGCTGTACTTC | CASSQDLSFGPLYF
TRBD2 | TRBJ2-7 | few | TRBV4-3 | TGCGCCAGCACCAAAGATGGGGGACGGGGGGACTCCTACGAGCAGTACTTC | CASTKDGGRGDSYEQYF
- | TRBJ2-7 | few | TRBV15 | TGTGCCACCAGCAGAGATCTGGCAGGGACCTACGAGCAGTACTTC | CATSRDLAGTYEQYF
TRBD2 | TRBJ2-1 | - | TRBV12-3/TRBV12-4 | TGTGCCAGCAGTTTAGCGTCCGGACTAGCGGGCTACAATGAGCAGTTCTTC | CASSLASGLAGYNEQFF
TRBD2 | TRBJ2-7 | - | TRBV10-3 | TGTGCCATCAGTGATTGGACTAGCGGGGACTTCTCCTACGAGCAGTACTTC | CAISDWTSGDFSYEQYF
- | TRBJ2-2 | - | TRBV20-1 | TGCAGTGCTAGAGACGGGTCCGTAGTTTTGTCCGGGGAGCTGTTTTTT | CSARDGSVVLSGELFF
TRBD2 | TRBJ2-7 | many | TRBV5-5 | TGTGCCAGCAGATCCGCGGGAGGGAACGAGCAGTACTTC | CASRSAGGNEQYF
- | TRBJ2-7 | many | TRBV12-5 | TGTGCTAGTGGCATCAAAGGTGGATCCTACGAGCAGTACTTC | CASGIKGGSYEQYF
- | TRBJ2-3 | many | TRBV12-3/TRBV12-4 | TGTGCCAGCAGTTTATCATTGGCAGATACGCAGTATTTT | CASSLSLADTQYF
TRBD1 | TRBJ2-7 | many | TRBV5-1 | TGCGCCAGCAGCTTGGCCCCCTCCGGGACAGGGGTCTACGAGCAGTACTTC | CASSLAPSGTGVYEQYF
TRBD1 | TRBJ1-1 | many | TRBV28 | TGTGCCAGCAGTGACGGACAGGGGGCGGAAGCTTTCTTT | CASSDGQGAEAFF
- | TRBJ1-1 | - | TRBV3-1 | TGTGCCAGCAGCCATTCGGGCAGACTGAACACTGAAGCTTTCTTT | CASSHSGRLNTEAFF
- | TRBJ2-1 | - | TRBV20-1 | TGCAGTGCTGGAGCAACCCCTCGGTCCTACAATGAGCAGTTCTTC | CSAGATPRSYNEQFF
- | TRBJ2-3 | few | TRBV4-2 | TGTGCCAGCAGCCAAGGAAGCCTAGCAGGAGATACGCAGTATTTT | CASSQGSLAGDTQYF